This T cell receptor beta chain was retrieved from a study of blood T cell repertoires in COVID-19. Study summary: Researchers got acute and convalescent COVID-19 samples from the United States, Italy and Spain. T cells, B-cell-depleted T cells, or PBMCs supplied cDNA or gDNA.

In this sample, this clone turned up many times. Per the authors' pipeline: Estimation of nucleated cell counts relied on the amplification of reference gene primers. TCRdb's table, derived via immunoSEQ multiplex PCR, lists solely in-frame clones and lacks some. From that table come the V and J calls and clone size; the DNA was used to work out D and trimming. The sample has about 160,000 clones, approximately 80% seen once. The CDR3 consists of 15 residues. Between the trimmed V and J ends, which lost 6 bases and 3 bases, there was a span of 15 bases. CDR1 and CDR2 from the germline V gene are MDHEN and SYDVKM. It was during active infection that Seattle patients were enrolled and then longitudinally followed.

Sequencing was performed on peripheral blood. The genes are TRBV28 and TRBJ1-5; D is unclear. The clonotype comes from a woman aged 40-49 years with COVID-19, enrolled during active disease. This CDR3 is CASSSAGAYNQPQHF. CDR3 DNA: TGTGCCAGCAGCTCTGCCGGAGCCTACAATCAGCCCCAGCATTTT.